This passage covers 12 T cell receptor beta chains from one sample sequenced in a study of Ad26.COV2.S vaccination and SARS-CoV-2 variants. Here immunoSEQ multiplex PCR was the method, and the copy in TCRdb shows in-frame clones only, minus some. Of some 450,000 clones listed, around 91% were seen once; the top ten hold around 4.5%. Sample treatment: 19 received Ad26.COV2.S at low or high dose, single or two shots; roughly 5 received placebo; per-sample allocation not given. Samples analyzed were those drawn on day 63 after the first vaccine or placebo injection. This specimen was peripheral blood, taken in a trial of Ad26.COV2.S vaccine versus placebo. The receptors stem from a person between 18 and 65 years old who received the Ad26.COV2.S COVID-19 vaccine or a placebo.

V is TRBV11-2 and J is TRBJ2-3; D unclear. This CDR3 is built from 16 residues. V was cut by 3 bases and J by 2 bases, with 15 bases left in between. The V gene's germline CDR1 is SGHAT and CDR2 FQNNGV. The CDR3 region has the DNA TGTGCCAGCAGCTTTGGGCTAACAAGTCCCACAGATACGCAGTATTTT. Translating it yields CASSFGLTSPTDTQYF.

The chain is built from TRBV29-1 and TRBJ2-7, with 10 bases aligning to TRBD2. V lost 3 bases, J lost 9 bases, and 8 bases stayed unmatched. The CDR3 totals 13 residues. Germline V gene lookup returns CDR1 SQVTM and CDR2 ANQGSEA. The CDR3 loop reads CSVEASGRIGQYF. CDR3 DNA: TGCAGCGTTGAGGCTAGCGGGAGAATTGGGCAGTACTTC.

The chain's CDR3 is CASSMNGWEQYF. DNA of the CDR3: TGTGCCAGTAGTATGAACGGGTGGGAGCAGTACTTC. The gene calls are TRBV19 and TRBJ2-7; D gene unclear. V shed 3 bases and J shed 7 bases, with 10 bases lying between them. The CDR3 consists of 12 residues. Germline CDR1 and CDR2: LNHDA and SQIVND (reference sequence).

The chain combines TRBV5-1 with TRBJ2-5; 9 positions agree with TRBD1. Germline CDR1 and CDR2: SGHRS and YFSETQ. The V gene end was trimmed by 2 bases and the J gene end by 5 bases; junction bases not matched to a gene: 4. The CDR3 runs to 14 residues. The CDR3 reads CASSLQGARETQYF. In DNA form, the CDR3 reads TGCGCCAGCAGCTTACAGGGGGCGCGGGAGACCCAGTACTTC. Looking up the rest from reference TRBV5-1 and TRBJ2-5 gives the full variable domain: KAGVTQTPRYLIKTRGQQVTLSCSPISGHRSVSWYQQTPGQGLQFLFEYFSETQRNKGNFPGRFSGRQFSNSRSEMNVSTLELGDSALYLCASSLQGARETQYFGPGTRLLVL.

The chain is built from TRBV4-1 and TRBJ2-1, with 9 bases matching TRBD2. Germline CDR1 reads MGHRA; CDR2 reads YSYEKL. V dropped 1 base and J dropped 5; count of bases not matched to a gene: 6. The CDR3 is 16 residues long. The CDR3 coding sequence is TGCGCCAGCAGCCAAGGCCGCGGGAGGGGGAACAATGAGCAGTTCTTC. Its translation is CASSQGRGRGNNEQFF.

This clone was detected a few times. This chain joins TRBV6-6 and TRBJ1-1; maybe TRBD1 (6 bases). V dropped 5 bases and J dropped 1 base, with 8 bases sitting between them. The CDR3 is made up of 13 amino acids. Germline assignment: CDR1 MNHNY and CDR2 SVGAGI (reference sequence). The CDR3 nucleotides are TGTGCCAGCAGTAGCAGGGGGAACACTGAAGCTTTCTTT. It encodes CASSSRGNTEAFF.

This clone was observed a handful of times. At the DNA level, this CDR3 is encoded by other sequences in the same sample as well. This chain uses TRBV6-5 with TRBJ1-1; TRBD1 is a possible D gene (6 bases). Germline V gives CDR1 MNHEY, CDR2 SVGAGI. The CDR3 sequence is 14 residues long. V lost 0 bases to trimming and J lost 1 base, with 6 bases between them. The CDR3 coding sequence is TGTGCCAGCAGTTACTCGACAGGGAACACTGAAGCTTTCTTT. It codes for CASSYSTGNTEAFF.

J is TRBJ2-2 and V is TRBV19; D gene unclear. The germline V and J ends were trimmed by 2 bases and 0 bases, with 10 bases remaining between them. CDR1 and CDR2 from the germline V gene are LNHDA and SQIVND (reference sequence). The CDR3 consists of 16 residues. The CDR3 reads CASSIIGQPNTGELFF. CDR3 DNA: TGTGCCAGTAGTATAATCGGGCAGCCGAACACCGGGGAGCTGTTTTTT.

The CDR3 bases are TGCGCCAGCAGCTTGTTCTCAGGGACAGATACGCAGTATTTT. Amino acid sequence: CASSLFSGTDTQYF. This chain joins TRBV5-1 and TRBJ2-3, with D possibly matching TRBD1 (5 bases). CDR1 is SGHRS, CDR2 YFSETQ, per germline. V shed 1 base and J shed 3 bases, with 9 bases lying between them. CDR3 size: 14 residues.

V is TRBV30 and J is TRBJ2-3, with a weak D call TRBD1 (7 bases). The germline V gene has CDR1 GTSNPN and CDR2 SVGIG (reference sequence). CDR3 size: 14 residues. V lost 2 bases, J lost 1 base, and 10 bases lay in between. The CDR3 sequence is CAWSQGGGTDTQYF. The CDR3 bases are TGTGCCTGGAGTCAGGGGGGTGGCACAGATACGCAGTATTTT.

The V gene is TRBV4-2, the J gene TRBJ2-3; 12 bases agree with TRBD2. After removal of 3 bases from V and 2 bases from J, the junction contained 9 bases not matched to a gene. CDR3 size: 18 residues. CDR1 is LGHNA and CDR2 is YNFKEQ in the germline V gene. CDR3 residues: CASSQIKTSGRTTDTQYF. CDR3 in DNA: TGTGCCAGCAGCCAGATAAAAACTAGCGGGAGGACCACAGATACGCAGTATTTT.

This clone was observed a handful of times. This chain links TRBV4-2 with TRBJ1-4; 7 bases agree with TRBD1. The junction had 7 bases not matched to a gene; V was cut back by 4 bases and J by 8 bases. Germline V gene data show CDR1 as LGHNA and CDR2 as YNFKEQ. The CDR3 consists of 14 residues. The CDR3 DNA reads as TGTGCCAGCAGCCCCGGACAGGCGGGGGAAAAACTGTTTTTT. Protein product: CASSPGQAGEKLFF.